This record concerns one TCR beta chain sequence. Antigen: not known. Per germline, CDR1 DFQATT and CDR2 SNEGSKA (reference sequence). V was pared by 3 bases and J by 4 bases, with 15 bases between. The CDR3 is made up of 14 amino acids. This sample was taken from a study of T cell repertoires in cytomegalovirus infection. Each CDR3 protein gets one entry after TCRdb re-called the reads with MiXCR. The sample records fewer than 350,000 distinct CDR3 sequences, about 28% being singletons. The source was cultured PBMCs, collected from culture after CMV antigen stimulation. This sequence joins TRBV20-1 and TRBJ1-1, with D tentatively TRBD1 (5 bases). The TCR originated in a human donor in good health (CMV status not recorded). Some clones in this sample may be carry-over from other donors' samples. The chain's CDR3 is CSASGGRKITEAFF. CDR3 nucleotide sequence: TGCAGTGCTAGTGGGGGACGGAAGATCACTGAAGCTTTCTTT.